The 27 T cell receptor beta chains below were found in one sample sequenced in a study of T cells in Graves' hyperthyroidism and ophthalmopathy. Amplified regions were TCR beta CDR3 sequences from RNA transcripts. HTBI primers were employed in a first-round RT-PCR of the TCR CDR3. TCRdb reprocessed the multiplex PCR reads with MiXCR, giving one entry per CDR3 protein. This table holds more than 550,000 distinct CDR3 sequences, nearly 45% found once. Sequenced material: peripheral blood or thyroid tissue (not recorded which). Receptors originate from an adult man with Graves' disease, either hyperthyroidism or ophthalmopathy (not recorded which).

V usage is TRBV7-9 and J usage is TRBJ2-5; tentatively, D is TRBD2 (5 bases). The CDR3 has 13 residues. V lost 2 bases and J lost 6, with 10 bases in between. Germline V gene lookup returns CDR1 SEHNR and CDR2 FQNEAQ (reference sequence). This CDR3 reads CASSLNPGKTQYF. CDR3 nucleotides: TGTGCCAGCAGCTTAAACCCGGGGAAGACCCAGTACTTC.

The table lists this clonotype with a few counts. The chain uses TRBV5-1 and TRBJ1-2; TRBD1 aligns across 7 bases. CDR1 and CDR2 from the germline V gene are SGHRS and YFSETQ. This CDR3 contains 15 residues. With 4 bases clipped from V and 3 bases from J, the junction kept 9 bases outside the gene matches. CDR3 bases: TGCGCCAGCAGCCACCAAGGACAGGCCTACTATGGCTACACCTTC. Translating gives CASSHQGQAYYGYTF.

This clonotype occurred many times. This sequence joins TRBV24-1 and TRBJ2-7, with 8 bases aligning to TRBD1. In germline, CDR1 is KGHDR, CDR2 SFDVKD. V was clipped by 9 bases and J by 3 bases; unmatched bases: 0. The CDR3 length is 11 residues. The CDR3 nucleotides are TGTGCCACCGGACAGGGCTACGAGCAGTACTTC. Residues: CATGQGYEQYF.

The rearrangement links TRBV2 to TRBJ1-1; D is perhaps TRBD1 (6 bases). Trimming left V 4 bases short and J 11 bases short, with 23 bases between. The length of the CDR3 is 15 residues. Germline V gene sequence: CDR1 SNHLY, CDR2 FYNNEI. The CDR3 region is CASSARLVLTGPAFF. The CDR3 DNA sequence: TGTGCCAGCAGTGCCCGATTAGTACTAACAGGGCCCGCTTTCTTT.

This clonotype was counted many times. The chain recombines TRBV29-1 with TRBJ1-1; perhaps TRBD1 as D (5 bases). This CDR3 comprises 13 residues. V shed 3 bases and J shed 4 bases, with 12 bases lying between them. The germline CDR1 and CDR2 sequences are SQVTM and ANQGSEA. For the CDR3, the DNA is TGCAGCGTTGAGGCAGGGCCCGGCACTGAAGCTTTCTTT. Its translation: CSVEAGPGTEAFF.

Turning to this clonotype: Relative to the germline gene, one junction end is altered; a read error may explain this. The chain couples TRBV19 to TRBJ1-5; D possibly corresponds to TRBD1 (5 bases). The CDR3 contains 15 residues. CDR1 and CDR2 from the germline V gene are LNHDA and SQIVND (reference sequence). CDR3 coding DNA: TGTGCCAGTGGTATTACGGCGGGGGACAATCAGCCCCAGCATTTT. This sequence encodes CASGITAGDNQPQHF.

The CDR3 protein is CSLQGNTEAFF. For the CDR3, the DNA is TGCAGCTTGCAGGGGAACACTGAAGCTTTCTTT. V usage is TRBV29-1 and J usage is TRBJ1-1; D is possibly TRBD1 (5 bases). Trimming pared 8 bases from V and 1 base from J, leaving 8 bases between. The CDR3 covers 11 residues. Germline CDR1 and CDR2: SQVTM and ANQGSEA.

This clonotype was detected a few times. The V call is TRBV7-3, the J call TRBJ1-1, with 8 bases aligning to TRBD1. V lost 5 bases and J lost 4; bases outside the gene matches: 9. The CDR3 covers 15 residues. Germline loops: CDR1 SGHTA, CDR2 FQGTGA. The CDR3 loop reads CASSQRQGAGTEAFF. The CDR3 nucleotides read TGTGCCAGCAGCCAGAGGCAGGGGGCGGGCACTGAAGCTTTCTTT. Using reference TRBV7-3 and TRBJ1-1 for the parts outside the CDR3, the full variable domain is GAGVSQTPSNKVTEKGKYVELRCDPISGHTALYWYRQSLGQGPEFLIYFQGTGAADDSGLPNDRFFAVRPEGSVSTLKIQRTERGDSAVYLCASSQRQGAGTEAFFGQGTRLTVV.

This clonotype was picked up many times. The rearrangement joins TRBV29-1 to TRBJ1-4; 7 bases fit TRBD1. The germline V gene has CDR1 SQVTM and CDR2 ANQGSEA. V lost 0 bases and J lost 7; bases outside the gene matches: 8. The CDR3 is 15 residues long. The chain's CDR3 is CSVEDTGARFEKLFF. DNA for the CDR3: TGCAGCGTTGAAGACACAGGGGCGCGTTTTGAAAAACTGTTTTTT.

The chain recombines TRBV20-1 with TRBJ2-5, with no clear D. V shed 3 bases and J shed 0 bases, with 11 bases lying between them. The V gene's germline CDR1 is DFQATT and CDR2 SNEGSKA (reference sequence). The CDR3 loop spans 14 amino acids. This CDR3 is CSASLDRYQETQYF. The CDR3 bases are TGCAGTGCTAGTTTAGACCGATACCAAGAGACCCAGTACTTC.

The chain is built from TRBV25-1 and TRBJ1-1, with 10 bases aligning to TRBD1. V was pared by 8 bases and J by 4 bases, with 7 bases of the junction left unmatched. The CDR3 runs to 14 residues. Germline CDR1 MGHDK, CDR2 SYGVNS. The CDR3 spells CASLTGGTVTEAFF. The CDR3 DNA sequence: TGTGCCAGCTTGACAGGGGGCACGGTCACTGAAGCTTTCTTT.

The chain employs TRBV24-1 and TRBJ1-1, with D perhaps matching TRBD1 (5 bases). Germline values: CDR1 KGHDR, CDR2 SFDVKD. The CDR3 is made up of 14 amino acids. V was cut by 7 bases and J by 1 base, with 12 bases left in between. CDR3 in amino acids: CATSTGEWNTEAFF. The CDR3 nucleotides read TGTGCCACCAGCACAGGAGAATGGAACACTGAAGCTTTCTTT.

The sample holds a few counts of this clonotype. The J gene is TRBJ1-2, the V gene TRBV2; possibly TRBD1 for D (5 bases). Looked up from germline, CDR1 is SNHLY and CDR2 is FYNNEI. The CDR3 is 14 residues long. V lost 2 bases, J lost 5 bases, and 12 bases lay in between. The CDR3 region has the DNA TGTGCCAGCAGTGAAAGGGGTGGGGGTTATGGCTACACCTTC. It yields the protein CASSERGGGYGYTF.

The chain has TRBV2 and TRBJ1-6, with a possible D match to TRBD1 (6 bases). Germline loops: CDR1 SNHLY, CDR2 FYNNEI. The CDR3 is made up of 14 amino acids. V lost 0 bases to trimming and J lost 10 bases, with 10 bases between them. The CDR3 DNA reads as TGTGCCAGCAGTGAAGCGCGGGGGGCATCACCCCTCCACTTT. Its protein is CASSEARGASPLHF.

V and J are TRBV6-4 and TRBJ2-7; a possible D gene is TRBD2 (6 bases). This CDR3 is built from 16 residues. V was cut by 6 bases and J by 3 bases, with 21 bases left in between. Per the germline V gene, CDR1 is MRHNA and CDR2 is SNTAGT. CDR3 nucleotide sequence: TGTGCCAGCAGCACTGCAGGCCGACTAGGGTACTACGAGCAGTACTTC. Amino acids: CASSTAGRLGYYEQYF.

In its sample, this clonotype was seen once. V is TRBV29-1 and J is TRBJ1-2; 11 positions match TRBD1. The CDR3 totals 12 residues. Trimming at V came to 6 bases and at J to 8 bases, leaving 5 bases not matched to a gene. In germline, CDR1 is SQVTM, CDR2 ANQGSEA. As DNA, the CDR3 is TGCAGCGTCGATAGGACAGGGGGCGGCTACACCTTC. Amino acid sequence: CSVDRTGGGYTF.

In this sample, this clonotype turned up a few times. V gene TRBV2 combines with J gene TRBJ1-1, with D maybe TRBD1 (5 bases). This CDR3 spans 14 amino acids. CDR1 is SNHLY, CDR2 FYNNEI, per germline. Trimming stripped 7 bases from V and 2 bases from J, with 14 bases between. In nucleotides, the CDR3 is TGTGCCAGCATGGCAGGGAGTATAAACACTGAAGCTTTCTTT. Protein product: CASMAGSINTEAFF. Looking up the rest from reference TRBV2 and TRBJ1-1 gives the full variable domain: EPEVTQTPSHQVTQMGQEVILRCVPISNHLYFYWYRQILGQKVEFLVSFYNNEISEKSEIFDDQFSVERPDGSNFTLKIRSTKLEDSAMYFCASMAGSINTEAFFGQGTRLTVV.

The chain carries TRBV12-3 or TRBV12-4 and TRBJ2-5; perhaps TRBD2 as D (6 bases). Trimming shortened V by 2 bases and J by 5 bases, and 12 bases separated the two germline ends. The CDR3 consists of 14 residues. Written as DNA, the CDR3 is TGTGCCAGCAGTTTATTCGAGGGAGGCGAGACCCAGTACTTC. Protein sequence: CASSLFEGGETQYF.

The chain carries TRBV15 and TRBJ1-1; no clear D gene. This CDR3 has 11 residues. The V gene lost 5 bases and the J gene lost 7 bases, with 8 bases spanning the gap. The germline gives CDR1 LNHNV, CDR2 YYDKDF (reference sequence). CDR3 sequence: CATSSEFEAFF. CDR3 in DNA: TGTGCCACCAGCTCGGAGTTTGAAGCTTTCTTT.

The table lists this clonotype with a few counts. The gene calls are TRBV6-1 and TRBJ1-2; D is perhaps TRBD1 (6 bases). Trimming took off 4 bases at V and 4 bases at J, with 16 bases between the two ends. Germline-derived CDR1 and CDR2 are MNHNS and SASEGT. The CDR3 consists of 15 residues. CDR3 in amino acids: CASSVGGIALYGYTF. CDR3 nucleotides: TGTGCCAGCAGTGTAGGGGGAATTGCCCTCTATGGCTACACCTTC.

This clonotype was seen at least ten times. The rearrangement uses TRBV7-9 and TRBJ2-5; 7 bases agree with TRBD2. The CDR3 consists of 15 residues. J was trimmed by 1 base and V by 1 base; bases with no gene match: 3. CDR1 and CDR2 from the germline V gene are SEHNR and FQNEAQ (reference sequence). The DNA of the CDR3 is TGTGCCAGCAGCTTAGTGGCTAGCGGCCAAGAGACCCAGTACTTC. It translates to CASSLVASGQETQYF.

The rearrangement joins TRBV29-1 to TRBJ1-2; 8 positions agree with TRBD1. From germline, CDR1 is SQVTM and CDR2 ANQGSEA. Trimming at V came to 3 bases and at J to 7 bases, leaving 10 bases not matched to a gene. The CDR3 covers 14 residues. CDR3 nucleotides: TGCAGCGTTGAGTTAGGCAGGGACAGGCCTGGCTACACCTTC. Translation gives CSVELGRDRPGYTF.

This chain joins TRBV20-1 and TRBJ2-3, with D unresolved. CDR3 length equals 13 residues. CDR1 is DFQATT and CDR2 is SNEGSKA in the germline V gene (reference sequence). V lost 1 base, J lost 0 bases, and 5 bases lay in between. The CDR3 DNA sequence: TGCAGTGCTAGAGTGATTAGCACAGATACGCAGTATTTT. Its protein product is CSARVISTDTQYF.

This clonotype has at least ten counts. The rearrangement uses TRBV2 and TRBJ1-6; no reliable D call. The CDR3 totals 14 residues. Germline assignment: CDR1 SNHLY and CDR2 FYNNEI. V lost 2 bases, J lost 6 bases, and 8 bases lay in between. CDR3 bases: TGTGCCAGCAGTGAAACGGGGTTTAATTCACCCCTCCACTTT. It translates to CASSETGFNSPLHF.

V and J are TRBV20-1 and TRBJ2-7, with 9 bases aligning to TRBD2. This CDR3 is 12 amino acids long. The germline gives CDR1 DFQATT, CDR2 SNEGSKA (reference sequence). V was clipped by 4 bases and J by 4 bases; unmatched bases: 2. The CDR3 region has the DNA TGCAGTGCTACAGCGGGAGGTTACGAGCAGTACTTC. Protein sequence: CSATAGGYEQYF.

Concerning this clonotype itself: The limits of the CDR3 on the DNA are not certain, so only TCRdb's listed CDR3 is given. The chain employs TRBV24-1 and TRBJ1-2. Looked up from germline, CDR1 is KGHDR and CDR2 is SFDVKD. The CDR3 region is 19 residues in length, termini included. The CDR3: CATSDSDICSAARDYGYTF.

The CDR3 spells CASSLSSRGVNTGELFF. The CDR3 region has the DNA TGTGCCAGCAGCTTGTCCTCAAGGGGCGTAAACACCGGGGAGCTGTTTTTT. This chain joins TRBV5-6 and TRBJ2-2, with D possibly being TRBD1 (5 bases). Germline values: CDR1 SGHDT, CDR2 YYEEEE. The CDR3 is made up of 17 amino acids. Trimming took 1 base from V and 2 from J, leaving 15 bases between them.